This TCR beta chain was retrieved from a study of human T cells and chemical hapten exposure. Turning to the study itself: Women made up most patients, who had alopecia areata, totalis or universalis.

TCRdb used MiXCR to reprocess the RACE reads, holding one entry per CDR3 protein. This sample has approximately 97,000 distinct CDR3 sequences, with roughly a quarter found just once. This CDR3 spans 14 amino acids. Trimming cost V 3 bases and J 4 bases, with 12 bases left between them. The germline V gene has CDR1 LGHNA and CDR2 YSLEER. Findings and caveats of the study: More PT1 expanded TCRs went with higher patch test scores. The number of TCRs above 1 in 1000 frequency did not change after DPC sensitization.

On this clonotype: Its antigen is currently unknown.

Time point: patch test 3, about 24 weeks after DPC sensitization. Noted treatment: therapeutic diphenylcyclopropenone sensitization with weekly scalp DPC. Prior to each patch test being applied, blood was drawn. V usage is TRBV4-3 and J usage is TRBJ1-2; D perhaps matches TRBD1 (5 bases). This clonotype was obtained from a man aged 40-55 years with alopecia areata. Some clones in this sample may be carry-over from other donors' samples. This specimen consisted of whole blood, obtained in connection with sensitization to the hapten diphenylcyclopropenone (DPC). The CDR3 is CASSQGRVAYGYTF. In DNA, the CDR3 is TGCGCCAGCAGCCAGGGACGTGTGGCCTATGGCTACACCTTC.